Sequencing of this T cell receptor (beta chain) was carried out in a study of shared clonotypes between healthy human individuals. Study details: The plates for each donor numbered three CD4 naive, three CD4 memory, two CD8 naive and one CD8 memory.

Details on this clone: Its specificity is unknown.

Libraries were prepared by immunoSEQ multiplex PCR; TCRdb keeps only in-frame clonotypes and omits some of them. The sample has 2 million to 2.5 million clones; 90% to 95% are singletons. CDR3 size: 15 residues. Germline V gives CDR1 KGHSH, CDR2 LQKENI. Trimming pared 3 bases from V and 2 bases from J, leaving 11 bases between. Study-level points and caveats: Compared with clonotypes that all four donors shared, non-shared clonotypes had lower generation probabilities.

J is TRBJ1-5 and V is TRBV18; no firm D call. The origin of this receptor is a man aged 18 to 29 in good health. Material: naive CD4+ T cells sorted from blood. Subset given: CD45RA+ positively selected. CDR3 coding DNA: TGTGCCAGCTCACCCGCCGGGAAAGGCAATCAGCCCCAGCATTTT. It encodes CASSPAGKGNQPQHF.